Here is one T cell receptor (beta chain) with its context. A much larger clone differs from this one at a single base, so this may be a read error. TRAV- and TRBV-specific primers were used for first-strand cDNA, which covered alpha and beta chains. It was with a constant-region primer and a V-primer adapter that TCRs were amplified over around 19 PCR cycles. In vitro transcription amplified isolated mRNA. MiXCR, applied by TCRdb to the reads, yields one record per CDR3 protein. The data show nearly 60,000 distinct CDR3 sequences, less than 30% seen once. The sample originates from a study of low-dose radiotherapy and immunotherapy resistance in tumors. Study overall: Cohort 1 received 0.5 Gy per fraction every 2 weeks, totaling 6.5 Gy. The treatment that patients received was intravenous nivolumab 240 mg every two weeks plus ipilimumab 1 mg/kg every six weeks.

Time point meaning: after trial treatment. The sample's treatment: LDRT plus nivolumab, ipilimumab, low-dose cyclophosphamide and aspirin (RACIN trial). The TCR originated in a male donor with prostate cancer. Sequenced here: PBMCs, sampled after low-dose radiotherapy plus immunotherapy.

The CDR3 bases are TGTGCCAGCAGCAAACCAATTCTAGCGGGATTTAATGAGCAGTACTTC. Its protein product is CASSKPILAGFNEQYF. The chain recombines TRBV27 with TRBJ2-7, with TRBD2 identical over 9 bases. The CDR3 contains 16 residues. The germline V gene encodes CDR1 MNHEY and CDR2 SMNVEV (reference sequence). V gave up 6 bases and J gave up 7 bases; unmatched junction bases: 16.